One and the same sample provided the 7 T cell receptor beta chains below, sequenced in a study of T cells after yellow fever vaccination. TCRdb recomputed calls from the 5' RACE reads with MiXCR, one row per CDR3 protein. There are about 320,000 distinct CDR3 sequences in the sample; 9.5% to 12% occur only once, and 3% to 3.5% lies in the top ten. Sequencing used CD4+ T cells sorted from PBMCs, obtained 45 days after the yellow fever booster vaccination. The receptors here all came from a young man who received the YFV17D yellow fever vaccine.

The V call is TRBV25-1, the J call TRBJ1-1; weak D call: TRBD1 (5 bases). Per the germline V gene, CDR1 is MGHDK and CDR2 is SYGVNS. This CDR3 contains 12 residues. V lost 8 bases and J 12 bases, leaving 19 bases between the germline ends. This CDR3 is CASRPILGAPFF. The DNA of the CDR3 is TGTGCCAGCCGACCGATTTTAGGGGCACCTTTCTTT.

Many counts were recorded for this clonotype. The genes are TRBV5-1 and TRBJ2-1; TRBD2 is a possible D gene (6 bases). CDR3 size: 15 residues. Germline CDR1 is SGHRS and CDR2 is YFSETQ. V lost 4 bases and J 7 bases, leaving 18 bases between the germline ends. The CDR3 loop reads CASSRKLAWGNEQFF. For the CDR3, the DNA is TGCGCCAGCAGCCGGAAACTAGCCTGGGGTAATGAGCAGTTCTTC.

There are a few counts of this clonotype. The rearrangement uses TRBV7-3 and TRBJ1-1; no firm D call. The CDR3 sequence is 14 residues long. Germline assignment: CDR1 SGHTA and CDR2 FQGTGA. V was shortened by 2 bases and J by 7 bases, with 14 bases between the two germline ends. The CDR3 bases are TGTGCCAGCAGCTTAGGTCTCCCCAGGAGTGAAGCTTTCTTT. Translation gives CASSLGLPRSEAFF.

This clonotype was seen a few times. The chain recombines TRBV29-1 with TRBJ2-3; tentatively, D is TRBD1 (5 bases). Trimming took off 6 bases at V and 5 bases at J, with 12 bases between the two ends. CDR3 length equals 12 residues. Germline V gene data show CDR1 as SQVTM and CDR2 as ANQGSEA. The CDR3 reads CSVRVQGDTQYF. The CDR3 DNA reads TGCAGCGTCCGCGTGCAGGGAGATACGCAGTATTTT.

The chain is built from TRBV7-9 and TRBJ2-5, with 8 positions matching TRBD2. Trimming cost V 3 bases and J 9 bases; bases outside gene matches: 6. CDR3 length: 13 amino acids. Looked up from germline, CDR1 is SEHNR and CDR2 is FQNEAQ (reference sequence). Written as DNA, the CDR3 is TGTGCCAGCAGCTTGGGACCCGGGGGGGCCCAGTACTTC. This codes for CASSLGPGGAQYF.

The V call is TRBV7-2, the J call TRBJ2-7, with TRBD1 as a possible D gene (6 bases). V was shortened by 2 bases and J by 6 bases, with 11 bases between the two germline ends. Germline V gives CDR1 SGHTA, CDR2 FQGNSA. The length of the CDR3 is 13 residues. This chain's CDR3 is CASSLHRAGEQYV. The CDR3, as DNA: TGTGCCAGCAGCTTACACAGGGCAGGCGAGCAGTACGTC.

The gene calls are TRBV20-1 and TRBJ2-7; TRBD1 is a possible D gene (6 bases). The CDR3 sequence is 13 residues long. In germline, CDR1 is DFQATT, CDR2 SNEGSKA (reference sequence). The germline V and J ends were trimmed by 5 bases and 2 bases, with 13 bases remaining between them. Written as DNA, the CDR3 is TGCAGTGCTCTGGGCAGGGGACCCTACGAGCAGTACTTC. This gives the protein CSALGRGPYEQYF.